The 15 T cell receptor beta chains presented below share a single source sample, sequenced in a study of blood T cell repertoires in COVID-19. Assay: immunoSEQ multiplex PCR; the TCRdb copy retains only in-frame clones and omits some. The table lists fewer than 350,000 clones, approximately 83% of them singletons. What was sequenced was peripheral blood. Receptors originate from a woman aged 25 to 39 who had recovered from COVID-19.

V gene TRBV5-5 combines with J gene TRBJ1-2, with a possible D match to TRBD1 (5 bases). Germline CDR1 reads SGHKS; CDR2 reads YYEKEE (reference sequence). Trimming stripped 0 bases from V and 5 bases from J, with 8 bases between. The length of the CDR3 is 13 residues. CDR3 in amino acids: CASSLVGGYGYTF. CDR3 nucleotide sequence: TGTGCCAGCAGCTTGGTCGGGGGGTATGGCTACACCTTC.

V usage is TRBV11-2 and J usage is TRBJ1-1; D gene uncertain. CDR1 is SGHAT and CDR2 is FQNNGV in the germline V gene. Trimming removed 1 base from V and 1 base from J, with 7 bases in between. The CDR3 totals 14 residues. The CDR3 DNA reads TGTGCCAGCAGCTTAGGACTGACGAACACTGAAGCTTTCTTT. Encoded protein: CASSLGLTNTEAFF.

J is TRBJ1-4 and V is TRBV6-1; 9 bases are shared with TRBD1. This CDR3 contains 15 residues. V lost 0 bases, J lost 8 bases, and 4 bases stayed unmatched. The germline CDR1 and CDR2 sequences are MNHNS and SASEGT. The DNA for the CDR3 is TGTGCCAGCAGTGAAGCACAGGGGGCTGGCGAAAAACTGTTTTTT. Translated, it gives CASSEAQGAGEKLFF.

The V call is TRBV14, the J call TRBJ1-6; D possibly corresponds to TRBD1 (5 bases). This CDR3 region has 15 residues. With 2 bases removed from V and 5 bases from J, the gap between germline ends came to 10 bases. Germline V gene lookup returns CDR1 SGHDN and CDR2 FVKESK. The CDR3 coding sequence is TGTGCCAGCAGCCAATCCTGGGGGGATAATTCACCCCTCCACTTT. Its translation: CASSQSWGDNSPLHF. Full variable domain (missing parts from reference TRBV14 and TRBJ1-6): EAGVTQFPSHSVIEKGQTVTLRCDPISGHDNLYWYRRVMGKEIKFLLHFVKESKQDESGMPNNRFLAERTGGTYSTLKVQPAELEDSGVYFCASSQSWGDNSPLHFGNGTRLTVT.

The chain links TRBV5-1 to TRBJ1-2, with 12 bases identical to TRBD1. The CDR3 is made up of 15 amino acids. CDR1 and CDR2 from the germline V gene are SGHRS and YFSETQ. Trimming cost V 2 bases and J 8 bases; bases outside gene matches: 7. CDR3 DNA: TGCGCCAGCAGCTTAACCGGGACAGGGGGCGCCGGCTACACCTTC. This sequence encodes CASSLTGTGGAGYTF.

The chain links TRBV11-2 to TRBJ2-5; a weak D match, TRBD2 (5 bases). The CDR3 has 18 amino acids. V was cut by 1 base and J by 1 base, with 19 bases left in between. Germline V gene lookup returns CDR1 SGHAT and CDR2 FQNNGV. The CDR3 loop is CASSLGHPGSAVQETQYF. For the CDR3, the DNA is TGTGCCAGCAGCTTAGGACATCCGGGAAGCGCCGTCCAAGAGACCCAGTACTTC.

This clone was seen just once. The V and J genes are TRBV13 and TRBJ2-3; D is ambiguous. In germline, CDR1 is PRHDT, CDR2 FYEKMQ (reference sequence). The CDR3 loop spans 16 amino acids. The ends were cut back, 4 bases at V and 1 base at J, with 15 bases in the middle. The CDR3: CASSSPTGGGTDTQYF. CDR3 DNA sequence: TGTGCCAGCAGCTCCCCGACTGGCGGAGGCACAGATACGCAGTATTTT.

The chain recombines TRBV19 with TRBJ2-3, with 9 bases matching TRBD1. The CDR3 has 16 residues. Germline loops: CDR1 LNHDA, CDR2 SQIVND (reference sequence). V gave up 3 bases and J gave up 4 bases; unmatched junction bases: 8. CDR3 bases: TGTGCCAGTAGTATTGGACAGGGGTTTGATGCAGATACGCAGTATTTT. Protein: CASSIGQGFDADTQYF.

As DNA, the CDR3 is TGTGCCAGCAGTGCTCAGGGGGCAACGAACACTGAAGCTTTCTTT. This encodes CASSAQGATNTEAFF. This sequence joins TRBV25-1 and TRBJ1-1; TRBD1 matches at 8 bases. This CDR3 comprises 15 residues. V trimming: 4 bases; J trimming: 1 base; junction bases outside the gene matches: 5. Germline-derived CDR1 and CDR2 are MGHDK and SYGVNS.

This clone was found once. The CDR3 loop reads CAITYEQYF. As DNA, the CDR3 is TGTGCCATCACATACGAGCAGTACTTC. V gene TRBV21-1 combines with J gene TRBJ2-7; TRBD1, the D gene given by the table, was not confirmed from the DNA. TRBV21-1 is termed a pseudogene. The CDR3 contains 9 residues.

The chain is built from TRBV19 and TRBJ2-1; D might be TRBD1 (6 bases). This CDR3 has 18 residues. CDR1 is LNHDA and CDR2 is SQIVND in the germline V gene (reference sequence). Trimming pared 5 bases from V and 5 bases from J, leaving 25 bases between. The CDR3 coding sequence is TGTGCCAGTAGTCCAACCCCAGGACAGTTTGTGTCGAACAATGAGCAGTTCTTC. It is translated as CASSPTPGQFVSNNEQFF.

The chain couples TRBV19 to TRBJ2-2, with D possibly TRBD2 on 7 matching bases. V dropped 5 bases and J dropped 4 bases, with 11 bases sitting between them. The germline V gene encodes CDR1 LNHDA and CDR2 SQIVND (reference sequence). This CDR3 has 14 residues. The CDR3 DNA sequence: TGTGCCAGTAGTGGGGGCGGGGGCACCGGGGAGCTGTTTTTT. This translates into CASSGGGGTGELFF.

The J gene is TRBJ2-5, the V gene TRBV27; 7 nucleotides agree with TRBD1. V lost 4 bases to trimming and J lost 2 bases; unmatched junction nucleotides: 4. This CDR3 contains 14 residues. Germline CDR1 is MNHEY and CDR2 is SMNVEV (reference sequence). This CDR3 is CASSSGRGQETQYF. For the CDR3, the DNA is TGTGCCAGCAGTTCCGGCAGGGGGCAAGAGACCCAGTACTTC.

CDR3 sequence: CATSTDLAASNQPQHF. CDR3 coding DNA: TGTGCCACCAGCACCGACTTGGCCGCTAGCAATCAGCCCCAGCATTTT. This chain links TRBV15 with TRBJ1-5; D call uncertain. The CDR3 has 16 residues. Trimming removed 4 bases at V and 0 bases at J, with 13 bases between. Germline CDR1 and CDR2: LNHNV and YYDKDF (reference sequence).

The genes are TRBV19 and TRBJ1-1; D not resolved. Germline V gene data show CDR1 as LNHDA and CDR2 as SQIVND (reference sequence). The V gene lost 5 bases and the J gene lost 1 base, with 14 bases spanning the gap. The CDR3 length is 15 residues. The CDR3, as DNA: TGTGCCAGTAGTTCAGGCCTGAGGGCGAACACTGAAGCTTTCTTT. It yields the protein CASSSGLRANTEAFF.